These 18 T cell receptor beta chains share one sample of origin, sequenced in a study of blood T cell repertoires in COVID-19. Measured with immunoSEQ multiplex PCR; TCRdb has only the in-frame clones, and not every one. The table has over 400,000 clones, roughly 88% seen once. Sequencing input: peripheral blood. These receptors were collected from a human donor in a cohort sampled during active COVID-19.

The gene calls are TRBV29-1 and TRBJ2-7; 14 bases align to TRBD2. CDR1 SQVTM and CDR2 ANQGSEA come from the germline V gene. This CDR3 has 15 residues. V lost 1 base, J lost 7 bases, and 6 bases stayed unmatched. For the CDR3, the DNA is TGCAGCGTTGAAGCGACTAGCGGGAGGGCGTGGGAGCAGTACTTC. This translates into CSVEATSGRAWEQYF.

This clone was counted once. The genes are TRBV28 and TRBJ1-1; 7 bases are a match to TRBD1. V lost 5 bases, J lost 11 bases, and 8 bases stayed unmatched. The CDR3 loop spans 12 amino acids. Germline V gene sequence: CDR1 MDHEN, CDR2 SYDVKM. The CDR3 nucleotides read TGTGCCAGCAGTCAACGAGACAGGGAGGCTTTCTTT. It specifies CASSQRDREAFF.

The count of this clone is one. The rearrangement uses TRBV21-1 and TRBJ2-7; TRBD1, the table's D call, was not compared with the DNA. TRBV21-1 is noted as a pseudogene. The CDR3 is made up of 17 amino acids. The CDR3 is CASLNRPQVVMGYEQYF. For the CDR3, the DNA is TGTGCCAGCCTAAACCGTCCACAGGTAGTAATGGGCTACGAGCAGTACTTC.

In regard to this clone: The same CDR3 also results from other DNA sequences found in this sample. This chain joins TRBV6-1 and TRBJ1-3; possibly TRBD1 for D (5 bases). The CDR3 has 15 residues. With 3 bases removed from V and 0 bases from J, the gap between germline ends came to 9 bases. Germline V gene sequence: CDR1 MNHNS, CDR2 SASEGT. CDR3 amino acids: CASSDRTFSGNTIYF. DNA of the CDR3: TGTGCCAGCAGTGACAGGACATTCTCTGGAAACACCATATATTTT.

The chain uses TRBV7-8 and TRBJ1-2; D possibly corresponds to TRBD1 (6 bases). Germline V gives CDR1 SGHVS, CDR2 FQNEAQ. The germline V and J ends were trimmed by 5 bases and 2 bases, with 21 bases remaining between them. This CDR3 is 17 amino acids long. CDR3 residues: CASSPQPRGADNYGYTF. The DNA for the CDR3 is TGTGCCAGCAGCCCACAACCGCGGGGGGCGGACAACTATGGCTACACCTTC.

The rearrangement joins TRBV9 to TRBJ2-2; D is perhaps TRBD1 (6 bases). Germline V gives CDR1 SGDLS, CDR2 YYNGEE. The CDR3 covers 17 residues. Trimming pared 3 bases from V and 3 bases from J, leaving 18 bases between. CDR3 loop: CASSAQTRGRHTGELFF. CDR3 bases: TGTGCCAGCAGCGCTCAGACCAGGGGACGCCACACCGGGGAGCTGTTTTTT.

This clone was detected only a few times. The chain couples TRBV7-3 to TRBJ2-3; no clear D gene. Trimming shortened V by 0 bases and J by 1 base, and 8 bases separated the two germline ends. In germline, CDR1 is SGHTA, CDR2 FQGTGA. This CDR3 has 15 residues. In nucleotides, the CDR3 is TGTGCCAGCAGCTTAACTAGTTTCGGCACAGATACGCAGTATTTT. Residues: CASSLTSFGTDTQYF.

V and J are TRBV5-1 and TRBJ2-3; no reliable D call. Germline V CDR1 and CDR2: SGHRS, YFSETQ. There are 14 residues in the CDR3. Trimming stripped 0 bases from V and 0 bases from J, with 5 bases between. The CDR3 protein is CASSLGLSTDTQYF. The CDR3 bases are TGCGCCAGCAGCTTGGGTCTGAGCACAGATACGCAGTATTTT.

The rearrangement joins TRBV6-5 to TRBJ1-2, with a possible D match to TRBD1 (6 bases). Germline loops: CDR1 MNHEY, CDR2 SVGAGI. Trimming shortened V by 3 bases and J by 8 bases, and 16 bases separated the two germline ends. The CDR3 extends over 14 amino acids. The CDR3: CASSYGAGARGYTF. In DNA form, the CDR3 reads TGTGCCAGCAGTTATGGGGCGGGGGCTCGGGGCTACACCTTC.

CDR3: CSVENGGRANGDEQFF. CDR3 coding DNA: TGCAGCGTTGAGAATGGCGGGAGGGCAAACGGCGATGAGCAGTTCTTC. The genes are TRBV29-1 and TRBJ2-1, with TRBD2 matching over 9 bases. The CDR3 is 16 amino acids. CDR1 is SQVTM and CDR2 is ANQGSEA in the germline V gene. V dropped 3 bases and J dropped 8; count of bases not matched to a gene: 14.

The chain links TRBV7-2 to TRBJ2-3; D is possibly TRBD2 (5 bases). The germline V gene encodes CDR1 SGHTA and CDR2 FQGNSA. V was pared by 2 bases and J by 0 bases, with 12 bases between. The CDR3 contains 16 residues. The CDR3 loop reads CASSLSGAASTDTQYF. In DNA, the CDR3 is TGTGCCAGCAGCTTAAGCGGCGCAGCTAGCACAGATACGCAGTATTTT.

J is TRBJ1-2 and V is TRBV19; 7 bases align to TRBD1. J lost 6 bases, V lost 5 bases, and 15 bases had no gene match. The germline V gene has CDR1 LNHDA and CDR2 SQIVND (reference sequence). There are 16 residues in the CDR3. The CDR3 spells CASSSYRGQLWDGYTF. The CDR3 coding sequence is TGTGCCAGTAGTTCCTACAGGGGACAGCTATGGGATGGCTACACCTTC.

In its sample, this clone was seen once. This chain joins TRBV30 and TRBJ2-1, with 13 bases matching TRBD2. The V gene's germline CDR1 is GTSNPN and CDR2 SVGIG (reference sequence). After removal of 2 bases from V and 4 bases from J, the junction contained 5 bases not matched to a gene. CDR3 size: 16 residues. The CDR3 sequence is CAWSTGLAGIYNEQFF. The DNA of the CDR3 is TGTGCCTGGAGTACGGGACTAGCGGGGATTTACAATGAGCAGTTCTTC. Looking up the rest from reference TRBV30 and TRBJ2-1 gives the full variable domain: SQTIHQWPATLVQPVGSPLSLECTVEGTSNPNLYWYRQAAGRGLQLLFYSVGIGQISSEVPQNLSASRPQDRQFILSSKKLLLSDSGFYLCAWSTGLAGIYNEQFFGPGTRLTVL.

The gene calls are TRBV6-4 and TRBJ2-1; 11 positions agree with TRBD2. Germline V CDR1 and CDR2: MRHNA, SNTAGT. The CDR3 has 13 residues. V dropped 4 bases and J dropped 9; count of bases not matched to a gene: 2. The CDR3 nucleotides are TGTGCCAGCAGTGGACTAGCGGGACTTGAGCAGTTCTTC. It encodes CASSGLAGLEQFF.

The V and J genes are TRBV30 and TRBJ1-1; 9 bases align to TRBD1. Germline V gene lookup returns CDR1 GTSNPN and CDR2 SVGIG (reference sequence). The trim removed 0 bases at V and 0 bases at J, leaving 8 bases unmatched. This CDR3 is 17 amino acids long. The chain's CDR3 is CAWSVPNRGRLNTEAFF. The CDR3 bases are TGTGCCTGGAGTGTACCTAACAGGGGGCGCTTGAACACTGAAGCTTTCTTT.

This clone has only one observation. V usage is TRBV5-1 and J usage is TRBJ1-4, with TRBD1 identical over 8 bases. Losses at the gene ends were 0 bases for V and 7 bases for J; bases not matched to a gene: 5. This CDR3 has 15 amino acids. Looked up from germline, CDR1 is SGHRS and CDR2 is YFSETQ. CDR3 protein: CASSLGTGRSEKLFF. The DNA for the CDR3 is TGCGCCAGCAGCTTGGGGACAGGGCGGAGTGAAAAACTGTTTTTT. The whole variable domain, filled in from reference TRBV5-1 and TRBJ1-4, reads KAGVTQTPRYLIKTRGQQVTLSCSPISGHRSVSWYQQTPGQGLQFLFEYFSETQRNKGNFPGRFSGRQFSNSRSEMNVSTLELGDSALYLCASSLGTGRSEKLFFGSGTQLSVL.

The V and J genes are TRBV18 and TRBJ2-7, with a tentative D call TRBD2 (6 bases). The CDR3 length is 15 residues. Germline-derived CDR1 and CDR2 are KGHSH and LQKENI. V lost 4 bases, J lost 2 bases, and 15 bases lay in between. CDR3 nucleotide sequence: TGTGCCAGCTCACACCCGGGACTCAAGACCTACGAGCAGTACTTC. This codes for CASSHPGLKTYEQYF.

The chain couples TRBV19 to TRBJ2-5; the D gene is possibly TRBD1 (5 bases). This CDR3 contains 13 residues. The V end lost 3 bases, the J end lost 0 bases, and 5 bases lay between the germline ends. The germline gives CDR1 LNHDA, CDR2 SQIVND (reference sequence). CDR3 coding DNA: TGTGCCAGTAGTATCAGGGACCAAGAGACCCAGTACTTC. It is translated as CASSIRDQETQYF. The full variable domain, in which reference TRBV19 and TRBJ2-5 provide the parts outside the CDR3, is DGGITQSPKYLFRKEGQNVTLSCEQNLNHDAMYWYRQDPGQGLRLIYYSQIVNDFQKGDIAEGYSVSREKKESFPLTVTSAQKNPTAFYLCASSIRDQETQYFGPGTRLLVL.